This TCR beta chain was retrieved from a study of PD-1 blockade in classical Hodgkin lymphoma. The wider study: On a schedule of every 2 weeks, patients received nivolumab 3 mg/kg intravenously.

Findings and limits, study-wide: For complete responders, baseline diversity was comparable to that of newly diagnosed patients. CD4+ but not CD8+ TCR diversity rose significantly by C4D1.

Assay: immunoSEQ multiplex PCR; the TCRdb copy retains only in-frame clones and omits some. The sample holds 20,000 to 25,000 clones, roughly 77% seen once. A word on this clone: As yet, its antigen is unknown.

CDR1 is MDHEN, CDR2 SYDVKM, per germline. The trim removed 3 bases at V and 7 bases at J, leaving 6 bases unmatched. This CDR3 is built from 15 residues. The sample's time point: cycle 4 day 1 (C4D1), after more than five weeks of nivolumab. All trial patients relapsed after autologous stem cell transplantation. Sequenced here: peripheral blood mononuclear cells (PBMCs), sampled before the fourth cycle of nivolumab. The receptor was derived from a human donor with classical Hodgkin lymphoma. The chain is built from TRBV28 and TRBJ2-1; TRBD2 agrees at 10 bases. CDR3 sequence reads: CASSLSAGGRNEQFF. The CDR3 coding sequence is TGTGCCAGCAGTTTGTCAGCGGGAGGGCGTAATGAGCAGTTCTTC.